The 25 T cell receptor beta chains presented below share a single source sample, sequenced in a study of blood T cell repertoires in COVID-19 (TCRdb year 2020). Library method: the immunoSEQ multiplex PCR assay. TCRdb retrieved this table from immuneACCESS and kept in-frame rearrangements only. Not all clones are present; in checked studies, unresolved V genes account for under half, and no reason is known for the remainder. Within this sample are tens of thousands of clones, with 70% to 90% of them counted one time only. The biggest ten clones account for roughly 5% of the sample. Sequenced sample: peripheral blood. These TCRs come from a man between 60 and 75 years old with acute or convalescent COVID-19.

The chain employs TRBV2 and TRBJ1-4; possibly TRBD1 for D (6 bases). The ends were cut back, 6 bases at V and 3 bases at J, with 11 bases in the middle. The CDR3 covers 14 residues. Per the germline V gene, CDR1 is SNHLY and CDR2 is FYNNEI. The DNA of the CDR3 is TGTGCCAGCAGGATTAGGACAGCTAATGAAAAACTGTTTTTT. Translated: CASRIRTANEKLFF.

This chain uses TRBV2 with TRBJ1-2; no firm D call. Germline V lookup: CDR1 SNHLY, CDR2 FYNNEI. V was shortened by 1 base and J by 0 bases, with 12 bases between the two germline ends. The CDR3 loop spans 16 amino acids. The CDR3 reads CASSEVDRRANYGYTF. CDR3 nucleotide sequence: TGTGCCAGCAGTGAAGTTGATAGGAGAGCTAACTATGGCTACACCTTC.

CDR3 protein: CASSTGLSGNTIYF. The CDR3 DNA is TGTGCCAGTAGTACAGGCCTCTCTGGAAACACCATATATTTT. The chain joins TRBV19 to TRBJ1-3, with D uncertain. In germline, CDR1 is LNHDA, CDR2 SQIVND (reference sequence). The CDR3 runs 14 residues. The V end lost 4 bases, the J end lost 0 bases, and 7 bases lay between the germline ends.

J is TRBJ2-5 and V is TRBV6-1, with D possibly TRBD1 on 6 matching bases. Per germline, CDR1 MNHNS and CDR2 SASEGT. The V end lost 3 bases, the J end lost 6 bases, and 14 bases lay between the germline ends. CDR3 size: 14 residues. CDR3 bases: TGTGCCAGCAGTGATATTCAGGGGTGGCAGACCCAGTACTTC. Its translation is CASSDIQGWQTQYF.

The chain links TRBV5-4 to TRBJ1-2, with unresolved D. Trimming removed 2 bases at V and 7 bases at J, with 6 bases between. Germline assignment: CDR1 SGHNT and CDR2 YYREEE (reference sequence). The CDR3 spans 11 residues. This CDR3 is CASSFRGGYTF. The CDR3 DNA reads TGTGCCAGCAGCTTTCGAGGTGGCTACACCTTC.

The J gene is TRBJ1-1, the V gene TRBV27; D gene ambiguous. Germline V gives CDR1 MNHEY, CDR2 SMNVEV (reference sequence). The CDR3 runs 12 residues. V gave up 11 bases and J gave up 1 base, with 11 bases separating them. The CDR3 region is CAVSTGNTEAFF. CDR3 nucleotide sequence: TGTGCCGTATCCACGGGGAACACTGAAGCTTTCTTT.

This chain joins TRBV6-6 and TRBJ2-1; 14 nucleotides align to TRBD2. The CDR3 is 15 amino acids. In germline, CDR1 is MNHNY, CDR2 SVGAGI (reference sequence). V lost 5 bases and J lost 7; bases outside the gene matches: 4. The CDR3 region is CASSRLAGGTNEQFF. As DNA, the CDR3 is TGTGCCAGCAGTCGACTAGCGGGGGGGACTAATGAGCAGTTCTTC.

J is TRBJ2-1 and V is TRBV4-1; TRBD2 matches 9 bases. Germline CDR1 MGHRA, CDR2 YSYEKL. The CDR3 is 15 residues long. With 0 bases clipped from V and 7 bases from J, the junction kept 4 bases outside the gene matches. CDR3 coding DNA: TGCGCCAGCAGCCAAGACGCAAGCGGGGGGAATGAGCAGTTCTTC. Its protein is CASSQDASGGNEQFF.

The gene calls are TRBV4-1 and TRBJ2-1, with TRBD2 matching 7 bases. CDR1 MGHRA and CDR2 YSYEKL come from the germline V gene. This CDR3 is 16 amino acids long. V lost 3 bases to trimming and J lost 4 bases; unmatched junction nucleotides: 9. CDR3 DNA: TGCGCCAGCAGCCAGGGGGGGACTCGACTGTACAATGAGCAGTTCTTC. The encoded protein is CASSQGGTRLYNEQFF.

The CDR3 is CASRQGASAGELFF. The CDR3 nucleotides are TGTGCCAGCAGGCAGGGGGCATCTGCCGGGGAGCTGTTTTTT. The chain links TRBV2 to TRBJ2-2; 8 nucleotides match TRBD1. The V gene end was trimmed by 6 bases and the J gene end by 6 bases; junction bases not matched to a gene: 6. CDR1 SNHLY and CDR2 FYNNEI come from the germline V gene. This CDR3 region has 14 residues.

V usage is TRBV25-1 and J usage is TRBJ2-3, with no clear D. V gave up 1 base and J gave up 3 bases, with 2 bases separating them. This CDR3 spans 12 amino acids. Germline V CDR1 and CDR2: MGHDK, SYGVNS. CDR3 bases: TGTGCCAGCAGTGAATTAACAGATACGCAGTATTTT. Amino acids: CASSELTDTQYF.

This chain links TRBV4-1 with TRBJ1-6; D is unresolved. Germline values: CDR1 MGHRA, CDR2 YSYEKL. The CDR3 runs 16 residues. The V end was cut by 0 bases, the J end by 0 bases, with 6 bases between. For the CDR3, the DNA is TGCGCCAGCAGCCAAGACATGAGCTCCTATAATTCACCCCTCCACTTT. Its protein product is CASSQDMSSYNSPLHF.

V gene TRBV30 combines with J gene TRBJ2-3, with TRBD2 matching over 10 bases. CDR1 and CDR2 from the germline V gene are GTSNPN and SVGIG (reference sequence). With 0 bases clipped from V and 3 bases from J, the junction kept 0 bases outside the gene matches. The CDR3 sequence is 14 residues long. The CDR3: CAWSVAGGTDTQYF. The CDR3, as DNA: TGTGCCTGGAGTGTAGCGGGGGGGACAGATACGCAGTATTTT.

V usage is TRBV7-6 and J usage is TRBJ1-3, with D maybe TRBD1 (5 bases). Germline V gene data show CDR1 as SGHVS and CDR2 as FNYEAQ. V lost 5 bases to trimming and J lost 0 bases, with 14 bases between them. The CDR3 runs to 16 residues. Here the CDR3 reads CASSTLLGGSGNTIYF. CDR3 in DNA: TGTGCCAGCAGCACCCTCCTCGGGGGCTCTGGAAACACCATATATTTT.

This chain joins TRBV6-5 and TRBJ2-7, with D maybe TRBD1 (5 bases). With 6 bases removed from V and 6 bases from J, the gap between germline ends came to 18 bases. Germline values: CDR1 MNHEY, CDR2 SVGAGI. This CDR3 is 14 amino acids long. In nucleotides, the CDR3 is TGTGCCAGCAGCCGGCAGCAGGGAATCTTCGAGCAGTACTTC. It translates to CASSRQQGIFEQYF.

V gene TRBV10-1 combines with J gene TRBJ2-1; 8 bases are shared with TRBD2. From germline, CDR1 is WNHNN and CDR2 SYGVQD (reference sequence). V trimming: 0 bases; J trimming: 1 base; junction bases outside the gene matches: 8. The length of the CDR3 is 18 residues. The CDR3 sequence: CASSESGWIAGSYNEQFF. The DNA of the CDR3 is TGCGCCAGCAGTGAGTCGGGGTGGATAGCGGGGTCCTACAATGAGCAGTTCTTC.

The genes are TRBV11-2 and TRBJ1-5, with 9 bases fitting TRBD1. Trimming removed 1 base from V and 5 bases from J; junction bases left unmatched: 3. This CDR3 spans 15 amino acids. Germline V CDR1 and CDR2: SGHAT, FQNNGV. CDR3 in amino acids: CASSLVTGGDQPQHF. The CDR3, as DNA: TGTGCCAGCAGCTTAGTCACAGGGGGCGATCAGCCCCAGCATTTT.

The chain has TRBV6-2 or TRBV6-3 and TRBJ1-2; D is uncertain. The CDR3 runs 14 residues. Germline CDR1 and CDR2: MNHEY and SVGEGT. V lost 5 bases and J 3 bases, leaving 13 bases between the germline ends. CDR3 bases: TGTGCCAGCAGTCGGTCCTCCCGTGACTATGGCTACACCTTC. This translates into CASSRSSRDYGYTF.

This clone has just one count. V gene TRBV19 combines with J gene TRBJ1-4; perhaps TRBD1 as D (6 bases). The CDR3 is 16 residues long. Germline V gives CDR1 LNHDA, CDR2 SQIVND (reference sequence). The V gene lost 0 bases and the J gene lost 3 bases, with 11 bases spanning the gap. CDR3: CASSIDGGASNEKLFF. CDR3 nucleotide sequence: TGTGCCAGTAGTATAGATGGGGGCGCATCTAATGAAAAACTGTTTTTT.

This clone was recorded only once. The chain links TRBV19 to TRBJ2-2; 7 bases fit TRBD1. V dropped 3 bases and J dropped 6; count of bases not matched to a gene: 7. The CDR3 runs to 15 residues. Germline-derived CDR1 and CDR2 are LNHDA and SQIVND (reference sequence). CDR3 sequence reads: CASSIPTTGAGELFF. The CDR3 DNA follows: TGTGCCAGTAGTATCCCCACTACAGGGGCCGGGGAGCTGTTTTTT.

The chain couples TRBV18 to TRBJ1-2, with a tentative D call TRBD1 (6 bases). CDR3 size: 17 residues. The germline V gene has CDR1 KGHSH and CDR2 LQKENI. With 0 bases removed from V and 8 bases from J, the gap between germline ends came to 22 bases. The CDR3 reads CASSPPEGSGTSRGYTF. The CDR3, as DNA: TGTGCCAGCTCACCACCGGAGGGGAGCGGGACATCGAGAGGCTACACCTTC.

This chain's CDR3 is CASSIFSRQGYNQPQHF. CDR3 sequence (DNA): TGTGCCAGTAGTATTTTTTCTCGCCAGGGCTACAATCAGCCCCAGCATTTT. The chain carries TRBV19 and TRBJ1-5; D is possibly TRBD1 (5 bases). The CDR3 consists of 17 residues. V gave up 3 bases and J gave up 3 bases, with 18 bases separating them. Germline assignment: CDR1 LNHDA and CDR2 SQIVND (reference sequence).

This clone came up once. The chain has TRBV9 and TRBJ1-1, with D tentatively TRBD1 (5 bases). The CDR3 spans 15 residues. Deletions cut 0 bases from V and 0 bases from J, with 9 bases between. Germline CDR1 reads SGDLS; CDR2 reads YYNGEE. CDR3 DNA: TGTGCCAGCAGCGTAGGAGACAGCATGAACACTGAAGCTTTCTTT. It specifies CASSVGDSMNTEAFF.

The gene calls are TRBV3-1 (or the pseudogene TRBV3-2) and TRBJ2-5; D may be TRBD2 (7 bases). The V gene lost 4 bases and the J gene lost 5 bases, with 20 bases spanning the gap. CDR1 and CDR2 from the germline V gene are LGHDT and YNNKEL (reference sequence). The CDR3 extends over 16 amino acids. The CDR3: CASSPRGAGAEETQYF. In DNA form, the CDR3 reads TGTGCCAGCAGCCCACGGGGGGCGGGGGCTGAGGAGACCCAGTACTTC.

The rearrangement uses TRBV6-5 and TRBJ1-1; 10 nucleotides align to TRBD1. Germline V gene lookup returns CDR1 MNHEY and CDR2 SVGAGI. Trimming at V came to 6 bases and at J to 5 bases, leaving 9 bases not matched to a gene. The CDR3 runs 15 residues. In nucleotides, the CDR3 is TGTGCCAGCAGGCCCTTGACAGGGGGCCGAACTGAAGCTTTCTTT. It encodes CASRPLTGGRTEAFF.